This T cell receptor beta chain was recovered during a study of T cells after yellow fever vaccination. The CDR3 loop spans 15 amino acids. V lost 8 bases and J 4 bases, leaving 15 bases between the germline ends. The germline gives CDR1 SEHNR, CDR2 FQNEAQ (reference sequence). General study results and limits: Subsequent to the booster, the majority of primary-vaccination clones reappeared (under 98% CD4, about 90% CD8).

TCRdb redid the calling of the 5' RACE reads with MiXCR, one entry per CDR3 protein. The sample shows 500,000 to 550,000 distinct CDR3 sequences, less than 25% of them seen only once. This clonotype has only a few counts. Its antigen is as yet unknown. The source was PBMCs, collected about 21 days after the first yellow fever vaccination. V and J are TRBV7-9 and TRBJ1-6; D unresolved. This clonotype was sampled from a man younger than 30 who received the YFV17D yellow fever vaccine. The CDR3 nucleotides are TGTGCCAGCTCCGGCGGATTAGAGTATAATTCACCCCTCCACTTT. It yields the protein CASSGGLEYNSPLHF.